What follows describes a single TCR beta chain. Its target is unknown. The data belong to a study of shared clonotypes between healthy human individuals. Each replicate PCR on the sorted subsets used 200 to 250 ng DNA (around 30,000 T cell genomes). Clones were read by immunoSEQ multiplex PCR, and TCRdb kept only the in-frame ones, dropping some. The sample includes 2.3 million or so clones, over 90% of them seen just once. Study-wide results and limits: For naive CD4 cells, approximately 4.7% of clonotypes were shared across a handful of donors.

Those who donated, Caucasian adults without exception, all lived in Nashville, Tennessee. Negatively enriched CD4+ T cells were divided by CD45RA into naive and memory. With 4 bases removed from V and 8 bases from J, the gap between germline ends came to 14 bases. The length of the CDR3 is 13 residues. Germline lookup yields CDR1 MDHEN and CDR2 SYDVKM. The genes are TRBV28 and TRBJ1-2; D perhaps matches TRBD1 (5 bases). The material sequenced was naive CD4+ T cells from PBMCs. Subset described: CD45RA+ positively selected. The source is a man between 18 and 29 years old in good health. Some clones in this sample may be carry-over from other donors' samples. CDR3 sequence reads: CASSSWGPNGYTF. Written as DNA, the CDR3 is TGTGCCAGCAGTTCATGGGGACCCAACGGCTACACCTTC.